This TCR beta chain was sequenced in a study of T cell repertoires in cytomegalovirus infection. Across the whole study: Public TCR beta signatures provided an indication of both CMV infection and a matching HLA type. General observations from the study: HLA-C-restricted CMV-specific TCR beta clonotypes were dominant in the ex vivo response.

This clonotype occurred a few times. Its antigen is unknown. One entry per CDR3 protein, called by TCRdb with MiXCR from the reads. The sample has about 920,000 distinct CDR3 sequences, roughly 30% seen once. Germline trimming cut 5 bases from V and 2 bases from J; bases unmatched to any gene: 11. Germline CDR1 is SEHNR and CDR2 is FQNEAQ (reference sequence). This CDR3 contains 16 residues. Sequenced here: cultured CD8+ T cells from PBMCs, sampled from culture after CMV antigen stimulation. The clonotype originates from a human donor in good health (CMV status not recorded). Some clones in this sample may be carry-over from other donors' samples. This chain links TRBV7-9 with TRBJ2-5; 7 bases line up with TRBD2. CDR3 nucleotides: TGTGCCAGCAGCCCTGGGGGGGATAAGGAACAAGAGACCCAGTACTTC. This encodes CASSPGGDKEQETQYF. Combining the CDR3 with reference TRBV7-9 and TRBJ2-5 gives the whole variable domain DTGVSQNPRHKITKRGQNVTFRCDPISEHNRLYWYRQTLGQGPEFLTYFQNEAQLEKSRLLSDRFSAERPKGSFSTLEIQRTEQGDSAMYLCASSPGGDKEQETQYFGPGTRLLVL.